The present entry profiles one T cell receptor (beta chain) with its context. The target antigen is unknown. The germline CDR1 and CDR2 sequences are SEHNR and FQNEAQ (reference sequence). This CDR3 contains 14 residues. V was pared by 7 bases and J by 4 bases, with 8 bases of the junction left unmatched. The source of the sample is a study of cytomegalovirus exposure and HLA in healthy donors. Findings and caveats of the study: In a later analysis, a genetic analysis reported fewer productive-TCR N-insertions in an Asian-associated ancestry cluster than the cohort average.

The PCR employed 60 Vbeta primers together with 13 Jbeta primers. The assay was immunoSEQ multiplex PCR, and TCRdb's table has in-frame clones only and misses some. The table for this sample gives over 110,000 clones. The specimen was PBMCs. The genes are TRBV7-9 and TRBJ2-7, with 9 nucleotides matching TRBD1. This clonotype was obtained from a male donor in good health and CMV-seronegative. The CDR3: CASTEPGQGYEQYF. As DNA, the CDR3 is TGTGCCAGCACCGAGCCCGGACAGGGGTACGAGCAGTACTTC.